Included here is one TCR beta chain sequence, with context. Germline lookup yields CDR1 KGHDR and CDR2 SFDVKD. Trimming shortened V by 10 bases and J by 2 bases, and 8 bases separated the two germline ends. The CDR3 consists of 12 residues. This sample is part of a study of blood T cell repertoires in COVID-19. At the level of the study: Italy, Spain and the United States were the sources of the convalescent and acute COVID-19 samples. Nucleic acid was either cDNA or gDNA, and it came from T cells, B-cell-depleted T cells, or PBMCs.

Per the authors' pipeline: Estimates of nucleated cell counts were drawn from the amplification of reference gene primers. Measured with immunoSEQ multiplex PCR; TCRdb has only the in-frame clones, and not every one. That table is the source of V, J and clone size, and D and trimming were worked out from the DNA. Of fewer than 250,000 clones listed, about 83% are singletons. The V gene is TRBV24-1, the J gene TRBJ1-5, with D perhaps TRBD1 (5 bases). The sequenced sample was peripheral blood. The sequence was obtained from a human donor in a cohort sampled during active COVID-19. As DNA, the CDR3 is TGTGCCACTTCGACAGGCAATCAGCCCCAGCATTTT. Translating gives CATSTGNQPQHF.